This T cell receptor beta chain was captured in a study of PD-1 blockade in classical Hodgkin lymphoma. Method: immunoSEQ multiplex PCR; TCRdb's copy keeps in-frame clones and lacks some. Of approximately 44,000 clones in the sample, approximately 71% were seen once. About this clone: Its antigen is as yet unknown.

The length of the CDR3 is 14 residues. Germline assignment: CDR1 GTSNPN and CDR2 SVGIG (reference sequence). The V end lost 2 bases, the J end lost 4 bases, and 11 bases lay between the germline ends. Each patient's relapse followed autologous stem cell transplantation, and brentuximab vedotin exposure varied. Complete response, partial response or progressive disease was each patient's best response. The study's findings and limits: The causes of the repertoire differences, possibly disease activity or prior therapy, remain undefined. Newly diagnosed patients reportedly trailed healthy donors in baseline TCR diversity.

The genes are TRBV30 and TRBJ2-2, with D possibly being TRBD2 (6 bases). Material: peripheral blood mononuclear cells (PBMCs), obtained at baseline. The source is a human donor with classical Hodgkin lymphoma. The CDR3 spells CAWSPWDSTGELFF. For the CDR3, the DNA is TGTGCCTGGAGTCCCTGGGACTCCACCGGGGAGCTGTTTTTT.